The 4 T cell receptor beta chains below all came from one sample that was sequenced in a study of blood T cell repertoires in COVID-19. Some clones are missing from TCRdb's copy, which holds only in-frame ones; the method was immunoSEQ multiplex PCR. The sample includes about 270,000 clones, 87% seen only once; the top ten take 2.3%. Material: peripheral blood. These TCRs come from a woman between 45 and 60 years old with acute or convalescent COVID-19.

This chain links TRBV9 with TRBJ2-2; D not resolved. From germline, CDR1 is SGDLS and CDR2 YYNGEE. CDR3 length equals 11 residues. Trimming removed 2 bases at V and 8 bases at J, with 4 bases between. Written as DNA, the CDR3 is TGTGCCAGCAGCGTTAGTGGGGAGCTGTTTTTT. This gives the protein CASSVSGELFF.

The chain employs TRBV5-4 and TRBJ2-7, with 8 bases aligning to TRBD1. From germline, CDR1 is SGHNT and CDR2 YYREEE (reference sequence). J lost 3 bases, V lost 4 bases, and 3 bases had no gene match. The CDR3 contains 13 residues. The CDR3 DNA reads TGTGCCAGCAGCCGGGGACAGGACTACGAGCAGTACTTC. Amino acid sequence: CASSRGQDYEQYF.

The rearrangement joins TRBV11-3 to TRBJ2-7, with 13 bases that match TRBD2. CDR1 is SGHNT and CDR2 is YENEEA in the germline V gene. V dropped 1 base and J dropped 7; count of bases not matched to a gene: 10. CDR3 length: 17 residues. The CDR3 coding sequence is TGTGCCAGCAGCTTAGCCGGGACTAGCGGGGATGCGTGGGAGCAGTACTTC. It specifies CASSLAGTSGDAWEQYF. The full variable domain, in which reference TRBV11-3 and TRBJ2-7 provide the parts outside the CDR3, is EAGVVQSPRYKIIEKKQPVAFWCNPISGHNTLYWYLQNLGQGPELLIRYENEEAVDDSQLPKDRFSAERLKGVDSTLKIQPAELGDSAVYLCASSLAGTSGDAWEQYFGPGTRLTVT.

The chain carries TRBV6-2 or TRBV6-3 and TRBJ2-5, with 10 nucleotides matching TRBD2. This CDR3 contains 17 residues. The trim removed 2 bases at V and 2 bases at J, leaving 8 bases unmatched. Germline values: CDR1 MNHEY, CDR2 SVGEGT. The CDR3 reads CASSYSLAGAVQETQYF. For the CDR3, the DNA is TGTGCCAGCAGTTACAGTCTAGCGGGAGCGGTTCAAGAGACCCAGTACTTC.